The 6 T cell receptor beta chains reported below all come from one sample, sequenced in a study of shared clonotypes between healthy human individuals. Generated by immunoSEQ multiplex PCR, the TCRdb table keeps only in-frame clones and is missing some. The profile shows about 680,000 clones, about 91% of them singletons. In the naive CD8 group, cells lacked CD45RO and were positively selected for CCR7, so terminally differentiated effector memory CD45RA+ cells were left out. Sequencing was performed on naive CD8+ T cells sorted from blood. The receptor set was obtained from a man aged 25-40 years in good health.

This chain joins TRBV11-2 and TRBJ1-2; 10 bases agree with TRBD1. The ends lost 5 bases at V and 4 bases at J; junction bases unmatched: 13. The CDR3 spans 17 residues. The germline gives CDR1 SGHAT, CDR2 FQNNGV. The CDR3 DNA sequence: TGTGCCAGCAGCCCAACTTTGGACAGGGGGAGAGCCTATGGCTACACCTTC. Translating gives CASSPTLDRGRAYGYTF. Using reference TRBV11-2 and TRBJ1-2 for the parts outside the CDR3, the full variable domain is EAGVAQSPRYKIIEKRQSVAFWCNPISGHATLYWYQQILGQGPKLLIQFQNNGVVDDSQLPKDRFSAERLKGVDSTLKIQPAKLEDSAVYLCASSPTLDRGRAYGYTFGSGTRLTVV.

The chain uses TRBV7-6 and TRBJ2-1; D gene unclear. CDR1 and CDR2 (germline): SGHVS, FNYEAQ. The ends were cut back, 2 bases at V and 0 bases at J, with 14 bases in the middle. The CDR3 is 17 residues long. This CDR3 reads CASSLKSVRTSYNEQFF. CDR3 sequence (DNA): TGTGCCAGCAGCTTAAAGTCTGTCCGGACCTCCTACAATGAGCAGTTCTTC.

This sequence joins TRBV4-3 and TRBJ2-1; 9 positions agree with TRBD2. The germline V gene encodes CDR1 LGHNA and CDR2 YSLEER. The CDR3 sequence is 16 residues long. Losses at the gene ends were 1 base for V and 5 bases for J; bases not matched to a gene: 6. The CDR3 bases are TGCGCCAGCAGCCAAGTGCCTAGCGGGACTAACAATGAGCAGTTCTTC. Its protein is CASSQVPSGTNNEQFF.

The chain is built from TRBV27 and TRBJ2-5, with D perhaps matching TRBD2 (5 bases). V was pared by 6 bases and J by 1 base, with 9 bases between. This CDR3 comprises 13 residues. Germline V CDR1 and CDR2: MNHEY, SMNVEV (reference sequence). This CDR3 reads CASSPRGQETQYF. DNA for the CDR3: TGTGCCAGCAGCCCCCGGGGCCAAGAGACCCAGTACTTC.

The V and J genes are TRBV27 and TRBJ1-2; a possible D gene is TRBD1 (6 bases). This CDR3 is 13 amino acids long. The ends were cut back, 5 bases at V and 8 bases at J, with 15 bases in the middle. CDR1 is MNHEY, CDR2 SMNVEV, per germline (reference sequence). The CDR3 sequence is CASSPNRVSGYTF. CDR3 in DNA: TGTGCCAGCAGTCCCAACAGGGTCAGCGGCTACACCTTC.

This chain uses TRBV7-8 with TRBJ2-1; no clear D gene. Germline V CDR1 and CDR2: SGHVS, FQNEAQ. Trimming pared 4 bases from V and 6 bases from J, leaving 16 bases between. The CDR3 loop spans 15 amino acids. The CDR3 sequence: CASSWKDGVANEQFF. The DNA of the CDR3 is TGTGCCAGCAGCTGGAAGGATGGGGTGGCCAATGAGCAGTTCTTC.